Listed below are T cell receptor beta chains from one sample, sequenced in a study of T cell responses to AZD1222 COVID-19 vaccine. The table came from immunoSEQ multiplex PCR; TCRdb's copy has only in-frame clones and leaves some out. The table shows about 96,000 clones, with 89% occurring only once. Specimen: peripheral blood, collected on day 0 of AZD1222 vaccination. The receptors originated from an adult in good health. The CDR3 runs from the conserved cysteine through the conserved F or W. A D gene is named only where the DNA matches it firmly. Expanded clones get a size class; other rows say once, few or many, or leave the size out.

J | size | V | D | DNA | CDR3
TRBJ2-1 | - | TRBV4-2 | - | TGTGCCAGCAGCCATCTACATAGGGCGGGGGCCCCCCACTCCTACAATGAGCAGTTCTTC | CASSHLHRAGAPHSYNEQFF
TRBJ1-2 | - | TRBV30 | - | TGTGCCTGCGATCTGCAGGGAGGCGATTTTGGCTACACCTTC | CACDLQGGDFGYTF
TRBJ1-1 | - | TRBV19 | - | TGTGCCAGTAGTAAGGTGGGCAGGTCGGGGACTGAAGCTTTCTTT | CASSKVGRSGTEAFF
TRBJ2-2 | - | TRBV7-2 | TRBD2 | TGTGCCAGCAGCCCAATCGGGGGGTGGAGGACCGGGGAGCTGTTTTTT | CASSPIGGWRTGELFF
TRBJ1-5 | - | TRBV2 | - | TGTGCCAGCAGTGGCGCCAGGGGATATCAGCCCCAGCATTTT | CASSGARGYQPQHF
TRBJ1-6 | few | TRBV6-5 | - | TGTGCCAGCAGTTACGGGGCAGGGTCTAATAATTCACCCCTCCACTTT | CASSYGAGSNNSPLHF
TRBJ2-2 | - | TRBV27 | - | TGTGCCAGCCCGAACACCGGGGAGCTGTTTTTT | CASPNTGELFF
TRBJ1-1 | - | TRBV30 | TRBD1 | TGTGCCTGGAGTGCCCAGGGGGCCTTGAACACTGAAGCTTTCTTT | CAWSAQGALNTEAFF
TRBJ1-6 | - | TRBV5-5 | - | TGTGCCAGCAGCTTGGGTTTACGGGATTCACCCCTCCACTTT | CASSLGLRDSPLHF
TRBJ2-5 | - | TRBV7-8 | - | TGTGCCAGCAGCTTACAGGGGAGGGAGACCCAGTACTTC | CASSLQGRETQYF
TRBJ2-7 | - | TRBV7-2 | - | TGTGCCAGCAGCTCGATTCAGTGGGCCTACGAGCAGTACTTC | CASSSIQWAYEQYF
TRBJ2-7 | - | TRBV28 | - | TGTGCCAGCAGTTTTAGATACGAGCAGTACTTC | CASSFRYEQYF
TRBJ2-1 | - | TRBV5-1 | - | TGCGCCAGCAGCTTGGATGGCGGGCTTCCAGGTGAGCAGTTCTTC | CASSLDGGLPGEQFF
TRBJ1-2 | - | TRBV29-1 | - | TGCAGCGTTGCGTCCGGGGGATATGGCTACACCTTC | CSVASGGYGYTF
TRBJ2-7 | - | TRBV11-3 | TRBD2 | TGTGCCAGCAGTCGAACCGGGACTAGCTTGTTCGAGCAGTACTTC | CASSRTGTSLFEQYF
TRBJ2-5 | - | TRBV30 | - | TGTGCCTGGAGTTCCCTGCGGGACAGTCTGTCCCAAGAGACCCAGTACTTC | CAWSSLRDSLSQETQYF
TRBJ1-1 | - | TRBV10-3 | - | TGTGCCATCAGTGACAGAGTAGATACTGAAGCTTTCTTT | CAISDRVDTEAFF
TRBJ1-2 | - | TRBV2 | - | TGTGCCAGCAGAAGATTTATGACACAGTCTAACTATGGCTACACCTTC | CASRRFMTQSNYGYTF
TRBJ1-2 | - | TRBV4-1 | - | TGCGCCAGCAGCTCAAGGACAGCTAACTATGGCTACACCTTC | CASSSRTANYGYTF
TRBJ1-3 | - | TRBV6-6 | - | TGTGCCAGCGCTTTCAATGGGGTGACGGCTGGAAACACCATATATTTT | CASAFNGVTAGNTIYF
TRBJ1-1 | - | TRBV2 | TRBD1 | TGTGCCAGCGACAGGGGCGGCACTGAAGCTTTCTTT | CASDRGGTEAFF
TRBJ2-3 | - | TRBV7-9 | - | TGTGCCAGCAGCTCTCGAGGGGACTTGGATACGCAGTATTTT | CASSSRGDLDTQYF
TRBJ1-6 | - | TRBV7-3 | - | TGTGCCAGCAGCTTATCTTTAAACAAATCACCCCTCCACTTT | CASSLSLNKSPLHF
TRBJ1-4 | - | TRBV18 | - | TGTGCCAGCTCACCATCGTATCAAGGCCTAACAGGGGAAAAACTGTTTTTT | CASSPSYQGLTGEKLFF
TRBJ1-5 | - | TRBV4-1 | - | TGCGCCAGCAGCCAAGTTAGCAGAGACAATCAGCCCCAGCATTTT | CASSQVSRDNQPQHF
TRBJ2-2 | - | TRBV3-1/TRBV3-2 | - | TGTGCCAGCAGCCACAGGGGAGGGGGCGGGGAGCTGTTTTTT | CASSHRGGGGELFF
TRBJ1-2 | few | TRBV28 | - | TGTGCCAGCAGTTTTTCCGGGACGAGCTATAACTATGGCTACACCTTC | CASSFSGTSYNYGYTF
TRBJ1-1 | - | TRBV11-1 | - | TGTGCCAGCAGCCTCGGCCGTTCATCACTGAACACTGAAGCTTTCTTT | CASSLGRSSLNTEAFF
TRBJ2-5 | - | TRBV28 | TRBD1 | TGTGCCAGCAGTCGACAGGGCGGCCAAGAGACCCAGTACTTC | CASSRQGGQETQYF
TRBJ1-1 | - | TRBV2 | - | TGTGCCAGTGCTGGGGGCACTGAAGCTTTCTTT | CASAGGTEAFF
TRBJ2-7 | once | TRBV19 | - | TGTGCCAGTAGTATTGTATGGGGAAAGTCCTACGAGCAGTACTTC | CASSIVWGKSYEQYF
TRBJ1-4 | - | TRBV30 | - | TGTGCCTGGAATCGGGGGTCGGGTGAAAAACTGTTTTTT | CAWNRGSGEKLFF
TRBJ2-5 | - | TRBV10-2 | TRBD2 | TGCGCCAGCAGGGGACTAGCGGGGGAGACCCAGTACTTC | CASRGLAGETQYF
TRBJ1-2 | - | TRBV2 | - | TGTGCCAGCAGTGAAGCGCGGGACTACTATGGCTACACCTTC | CASSEARDYYGYTF
TRBJ2-3 | - | TRBV6-5 | - | TGTGCCAGCAGTTACTCGTTTTACGGAGATACGCAGTATTTT | CASSYSFYGDTQYF
TRBJ1-2 | once | TRBV4-1 | - | TGCGCCAGCAGCCAAGAGCCGGCAGGAGCTTTCCCTAGGTTCTATGGCTACACCTTC | CASSQEPAGAFPRFYGYTF
TRBJ2-7 | - | TRBV19 | TRBD1 | TGTGCCAGTAGTATAGCCCACCGACAGGGGTGGTCCTACGAGCAGTACTTC | CASSIAHRQGWSYEQYF
TRBJ2-2 | - | TRBV5-4 | - | TGTGCCAGCAGCCTCGAAATGGCGAACACCGGGGAGCTGTTTTTT | CASSLEMANTGELFF
TRBJ2-7 | - | TRBV28 | - | TGTGCCAGCAGCCGCGGGACAATTAGGGACGAGCAGTACTTC | CASSRGTIRDEQYF
TRBJ1-4 | - | TRBV28 | - | TGTGCCAGCAGTTTACGAGGGAGGGAAAAACTGTTTTTT | CASSLRGREKLFF
TRBJ2-3 | - | TRBV18 | - | TGTGCCAGCTCATCACAGGGGAGGGCCACAGATACGCAGTATTTT | CASSSQGRATDTQYF
TRBJ2-3 | - | TRBV7-6 | - | TGTGCCAGCAGCTTAATAAGCAGTGTTAGCACAGATACGCAGTATTTT | CASSLISSVSTDTQYF
TRBJ2-7 | - | TRBV4-3 | - | TGCGCCAGCAGCCAAACCCCACAGACTATACCAGGCGAGCAGTACTTC | CASSQTPQTIPGEQYF
TRBJ2-5 | - | TRBV7-9 | - | TGTGCCAGCAGCTTCGGAGATAGGTACCAAGAGACCCAGTACTTC | CASSFGDRYQETQYF
TRBJ1-2 | - | TRBV6-6 | - | TGTGCCAGCAGTTACGGAGGCAGATATGGCTACACCTTC | CASSYGGRYGYTF
TRBJ2-1 | - | TRBV5-1 | - | TGCGCCAGCAGCTTAAACAGGGTGACCTACAATGAGCAGTTCTTC | CASSLNRVTYNEQFF
TRBJ1-6 | - | TRBV5-4 | - | TGTGCCAGCAGCCTACAGACTAATTCACCCCTCCACTTT | CASSLQTNSPLHF
TRBJ2-1 | - | TRBV6-5 | - | TGTGCCAGCACCACTCCCGCGACCTCCAATGAGCAGTTCTTC | CASTTPATSNEQFF
TRBJ2-1 | - | TRBV7-3 | TRBD2 | TGTGCCAGCAGCTTACGGGCTAGCGGGACCAATGAGCAGTTCTTC | CASSLRASGTNEQFF
TRBJ1-1 | - | TRBV5-5 | - | TGTGCCAGCAGCTTGAATGACGTAGTCATACCTCAAGCTTTCTTT | CASSLNDVVIPQAFF
TRBJ2-5 | - | TRBV18 | - | TGTGCCAGCTCACCATCGGGGGAGACCCAGTACTTC | CASSPSGETQYF
TRBJ2-1 | once | TRBV12-3/TRBV12-4 | TRBD2 | TGTGCCAGCTGGGGGGGGGTTGGCGAGCAGTTCTTC | CASWGGVGEQFF
TRBJ2-1 | - | TRBV7-6 | - | TGTGCCAGCAGCCCGGAAGGGGGATTCGACAATGAGCAGTTCTTC | CASSPEGGFDNEQFF
TRBJ2-1 | - | TRBV7-2 | TRBD1 | TGTGCCAGCAGCCCTCGAGGGGACAGGGGGGTAAGTGAGCAGTTCTTC | CASSPRGDRGVSEQFF